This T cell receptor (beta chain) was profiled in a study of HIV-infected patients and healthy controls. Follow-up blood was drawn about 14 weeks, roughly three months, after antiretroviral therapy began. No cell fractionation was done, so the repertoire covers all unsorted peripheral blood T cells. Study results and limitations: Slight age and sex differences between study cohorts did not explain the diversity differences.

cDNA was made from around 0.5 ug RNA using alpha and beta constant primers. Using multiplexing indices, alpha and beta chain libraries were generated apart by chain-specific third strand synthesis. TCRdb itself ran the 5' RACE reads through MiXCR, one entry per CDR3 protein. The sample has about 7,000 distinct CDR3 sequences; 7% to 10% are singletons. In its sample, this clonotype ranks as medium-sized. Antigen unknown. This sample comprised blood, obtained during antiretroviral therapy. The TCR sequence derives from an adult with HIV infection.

The CDR3 DNA sequence: TGTGCCAGCAGCTCATCTCTTAGCAATCAGCCCCAGCATTTT. Amino acids: CASSSSLSNQPQHF. The chain links TRBV12-3 or TRBV12-4 to TRBJ1-5; D call uncertain. The CDR3 runs to 14 residues. V lost 6 bases and J 0 bases, leaving 9 bases between the germline ends.